In this sample, the clone carrying this T cell receptor (beta chain) turned up once. Its antigen is unknown. The data belong to a study of T-cell reconstitution after alpha-beta-depleted transplantation in children. Study observations and caveats: Reportedly, only several hundred clones from non-depleted graft cells drove alpha-beta T-cell counts at about two months. For some patients, TCRbeta diversity was high at day 60 because of recipient T cells and thymic progenitors that survived. Newly produced T cells mostly provided counts and TCRbeta diversity after one year, as hyperexpanded clones declined.

Germline CDR1 is SGHTA and CDR2 is FQGTGA. V lost 5 bases, J lost 5 bases, and 15 bases lay in between. This CDR3 has 15 amino acids. TCRbeta library construction was performed incorporating unique molecular identifiers. A single record per CDR3 protein comes from TCRdb applying MiXCR to the PCR reads. The table shows about 470,000 distinct CDR3 sequences, with 43% occurring only once. The clonotype was recovered from a girl aged 2 to 9 with aplastic anemia, due to receive a stem cell transplant. The sequencing here drew on PBMCs, taken before TCRalphabeta/CD19-depleted stem cell transplant. The chain links TRBV7-3 to TRBJ2-2; no definite D call. This CDR3 is CASSPRATETGELFF. The CDR3 nucleotides read TGTGCCAGCAGCCCCCGGGCTACGGAGACCGGGGAGCTGTTTTTT.